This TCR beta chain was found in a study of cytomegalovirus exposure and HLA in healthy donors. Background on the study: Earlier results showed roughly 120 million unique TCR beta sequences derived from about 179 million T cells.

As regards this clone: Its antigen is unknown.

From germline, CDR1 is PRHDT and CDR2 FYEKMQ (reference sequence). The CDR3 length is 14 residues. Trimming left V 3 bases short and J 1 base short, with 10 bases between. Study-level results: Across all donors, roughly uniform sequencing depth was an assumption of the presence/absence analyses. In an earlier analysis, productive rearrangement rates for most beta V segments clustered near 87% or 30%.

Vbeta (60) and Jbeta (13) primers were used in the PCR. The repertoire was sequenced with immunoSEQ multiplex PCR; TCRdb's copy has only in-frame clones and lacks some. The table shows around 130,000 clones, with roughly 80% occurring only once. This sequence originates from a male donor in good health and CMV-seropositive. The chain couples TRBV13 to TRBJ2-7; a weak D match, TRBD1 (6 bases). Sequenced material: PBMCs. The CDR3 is CASSFTGLSYEQYF. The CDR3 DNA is TGTGCCAGCAGCTTCACAGGGTTATCCTACGAGCAGTACTTC.